The sequence of this T cell receptor (beta chain) was determined in a study of T cell repertoires in ileal Crohn's disease. As for the study in general: Around 40% were active smokers at surgery; median disease duration was around 7.9 years. Surgery for a complication: stricturing in roughly 61%, penetrating in approximately 39%. Postoperative therapy was given to about half: 11 thiopurines, 15 to 20 anti-TNF agents.

TCRdb's table, derived via immunoSEQ multiplex PCR, lists solely in-frame clones and lacks some. The sample carries roughly 14,000 clones, about 73% recorded once. CDR1 LNHDA and CDR2 SQIVND come from the germline V gene (reference sequence). This CDR3 is 16 amino acids long. V lost 3 bases, J lost 6 bases, and 17 bases lay in between. Note on this clone: Its target is unknown.

Findings of the study overall: Active smokers at surgery had more clonal expansions than non-smokers.

This receptor was obtained from an adult with Crohn's disease. The chain recombines TRBV19 with TRBJ2-2; D call uncertain. The sample taken for sequencing was ileal tissue. The CDR3 spells CASSMGSITISGELFF. For the CDR3, the DNA is TGTGCCAGTAGTATGGGCAGTATCACCATTTCCGGGGAGCTGTTTTTT.